The 21 T cell receptor beta chains given below trace back to one sample, sequenced in a study of cytomegalovirus exposure and HLA in healthy donors. Primers for the PCR totalled 60 Vbeta and 13 Jbeta. Using immunoSEQ multiplex PCR, the repertoire was profiled, and TCRdb retains in-frame clones only, with some absent. The table records about 89,000 clones, approximately 63% of them present only once. Input material: PBMCs. These receptors were taken from a woman aged 25 to 39 in good health and CMV-seronegative.

A few counts support this clone. The chain recombines TRBV4-1 with TRBJ2-3; 14 bases are a match to TRBD2. Looked up from germline, CDR1 is MGHRA and CDR2 is YSYEKL. Germline trimming cut 4 bases from V and 8 bases from J; bases unmatched to any gene: 8. The length of the CDR3 is 16 residues. The CDR3 sequence: CASSPLGLAGEVTQYF. DNA of the CDR3: TGCGCCAGCAGCCCCCTGGGACTAGCGGGAGAGGTTACGCAGTATTTT.

This chain uses TRBV30 with TRBJ2-2, with 7 positions matching TRBD1. The trim removed 2 bases at V and 7 bases at J, leaving 4 bases unmatched. The CDR3 has 13 amino acids. The V gene's germline CDR1 is GTSNPN and CDR2 SVGIG (reference sequence). The CDR3 loop is CAWSLAGGGELFF. As DNA, the CDR3 is TGTGCCTGGAGTCTTGCAGGGGGCGGGGAGCTGTTTTTT.

This clone came up a few times. The rearrangement links TRBV5-6 to TRBJ2-1, with D perhaps TRBD1 (5 bases). The germline V and J ends were trimmed by 3 bases and 14 bases, with 12 bases remaining between them. The CDR3 spans 11 residues. Per germline, CDR1 SGHDT and CDR2 YYEEEE. CDR3 sequence (DNA): TGTGCCAGCAGCTCAAATCTAGGGGAGTTCTTC. It is translated as CASSSNLGEFF.

V usage is TRBV6-5 and J usage is TRBJ1-2; 10 positions agree with TRBD1. The CDR3 is made up of 15 amino acids. The trim removed 7 bases at V and 5 bases at J, leaving 10 bases unmatched. Looked up from germline, CDR1 is MNHEY and CDR2 is SVGAGI. The CDR3 spells CASTKGTGVSYGYTF. The CDR3 DNA follows: TGTGCCAGCACCAAAGGGACAGGGGTCTCTTATGGCTACACCTTC.

CDR3 sequence: CASSPTSLRDRGNWDTEAFF. CDR3 nucleotide sequence: TGTGCCAGCTCACCCACCTCTCTAAGGGACAGGGGTAATTGGGACACTGAAGCTTTCTTT. The V gene is TRBV18, the J gene TRBJ1-1; the match to TRBD1 covers 10 bases. The CDR3 runs 20 residues. V lost 3 bases, J lost 3 bases, and 19 bases stayed unmatched. Per the germline V gene, CDR1 is KGHSH and CDR2 is LQKENI.

The CDR3 is CASSLNPPRAGGRSTDTQYF. In nucleotides, the CDR3 is TGTGCCAGCAGCTTAAACCCCCCTCGAGCGGGGGGGCGTAGCACAGATACGCAGTATTTT. V usage is TRBV11-3 and J usage is TRBJ2-3; TRBD2 agrees at 10 bases. V was clipped by 2 bases and J by 0 bases; unmatched bases: 14. Germline V gene data show CDR1 as SGHNT and CDR2 as YENEEA. The CDR3 has 20 residues.

The chain couples TRBV7-2 to TRBJ2-7; 9 nucleotides line up with TRBD1. The V gene's germline CDR1 is SGHTA and CDR2 FQGNSA. V shed 4 bases and J 3 bases; nucleotides not matched to a gene: 10. The CDR3 runs to 16 residues. The CDR3 DNA reads TGTGCCAGCAGCTCTACCGGGACAGGGATCGGCTACGAGCAGTACTTC. This translates into CASSSTGTGIGYEQYF. The full variable domain, its missing parts supplied by reference TRBV7-2 and TRBJ2-7, is GAGVSQSPSNKVTEKGKDVELRCDPISGHTALYWYRQSLGQGLEFLIYFQGNSAPDKSGLPSDRFSAERTGGSVSTLTIQRTQQEDSAVYLCASSSTGTGIGYEQYFGPGTRLTVT.

The chain employs TRBV28 and TRBJ2-2; the match to TRBD1 covers 7 bases. The V segment lost 6 bases and the J segment 1 base; nucleotides outside the gene matches: 5. CDR3 size: 15 residues. CDR1 and CDR2 from the germline V gene are MDHEN and SYDVKM. The CDR3 DNA is TGTGCCAGCAGACTCCGGACAGGGAACACCGGGGAGCTGTTTTTT. As protein: CASRLRTGNTGELFF.

This clone was found a few times. The chain is built from TRBV4-2 and TRBJ1-2; 12 bases agree with TRBD1. This CDR3 is built from 16 residues. Trimming removed 4 bases from V and 6 bases from J; junction bases left unmatched: 9. CDR1 and CDR2 (germline): LGHNA, YNFKEQ. The CDR3, as DNA: TGTGCCAGCAGCCGATCTCTGGGACAGGGGGCAAATGGCTACACCTTC. It codes for CASSRSLGQGANGYTF.

This chain joins TRBV10-3 and TRBJ1-2; D unresolved. Germline CDR1 ENHRY, CDR2 SYGVKD. V lost 2 bases and J lost 4, with 14 bases in between. The CDR3 consists of 15 residues. The CDR3 DNA is TGTGCCATCAGTGAGCGGGAGGCATACACCTATGGCTACACCTTC. It specifies CAISEREAYTYGYTF.

The table lists this clone with a few counts. The chain is built from TRBV9 and TRBJ1-4; TRBD1 matches at 8 bases. Germline V gene sequence: CDR1 SGDLS, CDR2 YYNGEE. The CDR3 consists of 15 residues. V was pared by 3 bases and J by 7 bases, with 8 bases of the junction left unmatched. This chain's CDR3 is CASSGPGGAGEKLFF. The CDR3 nucleotides are TGTGCCAGCAGCGGACCAGGGGGCGCGGGTGAAAAACTGTTTTTT.

This clone was picked up one time. The V gene is TRBV11-3, the J gene TRBJ2-1, with a tentative D call TRBD2 (5 bases). From germline, CDR1 is SGHNT and CDR2 YENEEA. The ends were cut back, 0 bases at V and 3 bases at J, with 12 bases in the middle. CDR3 size: 16 residues. CDR3 DNA: TGTGCCAGCAGCTTAGAGGGTAGCGCCTACTACAATGAGCAGTTCTTC. Its protein is CASSLEGSAYYNEQFF. The full variable domain, rest sourced from reference TRBV11-3 and TRBJ2-1, is EAGVVQSPRYKIIEKKQPVAFWCNPISGHNTLYWYLQNLGQGPELLIRYENEEAVDDSQLPKDRFSAERLKGVDSTLKIQPAELGDSAVYLCASSLEGSAYYNEQFFGPGTRLTVL.

This chain uses TRBV10-3 with TRBJ1-1; D call uncertain. V was pared by 4 bases and J by 4 bases, with 16 bases between. The CDR3 is made up of 15 amino acids. CDR1 and CDR2 from the germline V gene are ENHRY and SYGVKD. The CDR3 nucleotides read TGTGCCATCAGTGGGGTGGGCGGGGAGAGCACTGAAGCTTTCTTT. As protein: CAISGVGGESTEAFF.

The V and J genes are TRBV6-5 and TRBJ2-7, with 8 bases fitting TRBD2. Germline V gene lookup returns CDR1 MNHEY and CDR2 SVGAGI. This CDR3 spans 14 amino acids. V dropped 5 bases and J dropped 0; count of bases not matched to a gene: 3. This chain's CDR3 is CASSMTSDSYEQYF. Written as DNA, the CDR3 is TGTGCCAGCAGTATGACTAGCGACTCCTACGAGCAGTACTTC.

The rearrangement joins TRBV25-1 to TRBJ2-7; a possible D gene is TRBD2 (5 bases). The CDR3 runs 13 residues. The germline V gene encodes CDR1 MGHDK and CDR2 SYGVNS. The V end lost 8 bases, the J end lost 2 bases, and 13 bases lay between the germline ends. The CDR3 sequence is CASRRGLAYEQYF. The CDR3 DNA reads as TGTGCCAGCCGACGCGGGCTAGCCTACGAGCAGTACTTC.

The chain has TRBV6-1 and TRBJ1-1; D not resolved. The CDR3 is 18 amino acids. From germline, CDR1 is MNHNS and CDR2 SASEGT. With 2 bases removed from V and 2 bases from J, the gap between germline ends came to 21 bases. CDR3 nucleotide sequence: TGTGCCAGCAGTGAATCGGGTGAGGCGTTGGGAGAAAACACTGAAGCTTTCTTT. Encoded protein: CASSESGEALGENTEAFF.

V gene TRBV19 combines with J gene TRBJ1-5, with 9 bases that match TRBD1. Germline CDR1 reads LNHDA; CDR2 reads SQIVND (reference sequence). The CDR3 is 15 residues long. Trimming at V came to 0 bases and at J to 7 bases, leaving 4 bases not matched to a gene. CDR3 DNA sequence: TGTGCCAGTAGTATAGAGGGACAGGGAGTACAGCCCCAGCATTTT. It codes for CASSIEGQGVQPQHF. Complete variable domain (other parts from reference TRBV19 and TRBJ1-5): DGGITQSPKYLFRKEGQNVTLSCEQNLNHDAMYWYRQDPGQGLRLIYYSQIVNDFQKGDIAEGYSVSREKKESFPLTVTSAQKNPTAFYLCASSIEGQGVQPQHFGDGTRLSIL.

This clone was seen only a few times. The V call is TRBV4-3, the J call TRBJ2-6, with D tentatively TRBD2 (6 bases). Germline loops: CDR1 LGHNA, CDR2 YSLEER. Trimming shortened V by 4 bases and J by 2 bases, and 9 bases separated the two germline ends. The CDR3 contains 15 residues. CDR3 residues: CASSLGTAGANVLTF. The CDR3 DNA sequence: TGCGCCAGCAGCCTCGGGACTGCTGGGGCCAACGTCCTGACTTTC.

This clone was detected only a few times. The genes are TRBV30 and TRBJ1-3; D may be TRBD1 (6 bases). Germline V lookup: CDR1 GTSNPN, CDR2 SVGIG (reference sequence). V shed 3 bases and J shed 4 bases, with 13 bases lying between them. The CDR3 contains 14 residues. CDR3 loop: CAWRLAGAGNTIYF. In nucleotides, the CDR3 is TGTGCCTGGAGATTGGCAGGGGCCGGAAACACCATATATTTT.

The genes are TRBV11-2 and TRBJ2-5, with 8 bases identical to TRBD2. Unmatched junction bases numbered 6, after V lost 4 bases and J lost 5 bases. The CDR3 is made up of 14 amino acids. Germline lookup yields CDR1 SGHAT and CDR2 FQNNGV. This chain's CDR3 is CASSWISSGETQYF. CDR3 DNA sequence: TGTGCCAGCAGCTGGATTTCTAGCGGGGAGACCCAGTACTTC. The whole variable domain, filled in from reference TRBV11-2 and TRBJ2-5, reads EAGVAQSPRYKIIEKRQSVAFWCNPISGHATLYWYQQILGQGPKLLIQFQNNGVVDDSQLPKDRFSAERLKGVDSTLKIQPAKLEDSAVYLCASSWISSGETQYFGPGTRLLVL.

This chain joins TRBV4-1 and TRBJ1-3; TRBD1 matches 9 bases. CDR1 MGHRA and CDR2 YSYEKL come from the germline V gene. The CDR3 has 18 residues. V was clipped by 3 bases and J by 0 bases; unmatched bases: 9. CDR3 residues: CASSQWTGVYSSGNTIYF. The CDR3 DNA sequence: TGCGCCAGCAGCCAGTGGACAGGGGTCTACTCCTCTGGAAACACCATATATTTT.